The 30 T cell receptor beta chains presented below share a single source sample, sequenced in a study of blood T cell repertoires in COVID-19. Generated by immunoSEQ multiplex PCR, the TCRdb table keeps only in-frame clones and is missing some. The table shows roughly 70,000 clones, with approximately 90% occurring only once. Material: peripheral blood. Receptors were obtained from a human donor in a cohort sampled during active COVID-19.

The chain has TRBV10-2 and TRBJ2-3; TRBD2 matches at 7 bases. This CDR3 contains 14 residues. V shed 7 bases and J 3 bases; nucleotides not matched to a gene: 7. Per the germline V gene, CDR1 is WSHSY and CDR2 is SAAADI. DNA for the CDR3: TGCGCCAGCAACGCGGGAGAGGGGACAGATACGCAGTATTTT. As protein: CASNAGEGTDTQYF.

The chain carries TRBV27 and TRBJ1-1, with a weak D call TRBD1 (6 bases). Germline V gene lookup returns CDR1 MNHEY and CDR2 SMNVEV (reference sequence). This CDR3 has 12 residues. V lost 11 bases to trimming and J lost 0 bases, with 10 bases between them. CDR3 amino acids: CAPDSMNTEAFF. The CDR3 nucleotides are TGTGCCCCGGACAGTATGAACACTGAAGCTTTCTTT.

The chain carries TRBV30 and TRBJ1-5; a possible D gene is TRBD1 (5 bases). In germline, CDR1 is GTSNPN, CDR2 SVGIG (reference sequence). CDR3 length equals 15 residues. V gave up 0 bases and J gave up 1 base, with 10 bases separating them. The CDR3 protein is CAWSVPGLSNQPQHF. The CDR3 DNA reads as TGTGCCTGGAGTGTACCAGGGCTAAGCAATCAGCCCCAGCATTTT.

V is TRBV23-1 and J is TRBJ1-1; 8 bases match TRBD1. TRBV23-1 belongs to the ORF category, with a function that is uncertain. Trimming took 3 bases from V and 2 from J; bases not matched to a gene: 11. The CDR3 covers 17 residues. The CDR3 DNA is TGCGCCAGCAGTCATGGCAGGGCAGGGGGCGATAACACTGAAGCTTTCTTT. Residues: CASSHGRAGGDNTEAFF.

This chain joins TRBV5-5 and TRBJ2-1; 14 bases agree with TRBD2. The germline CDR1 and CDR2 sequences are SGHKS and YYEKEE (reference sequence). V was clipped by 3 bases and J by 8 bases; unmatched bases: 13. The CDR3 runs to 18 residues. CDR3 protein: CASSWSVGLAGASYEQFF. The CDR3 region has the DNA TGTGCCAGCAGCTGGTCCGTGGGACTAGCGGGAGCGTCGTATGAGCAGTTCTTC. Together with reference TRBV5-5 and TRBJ2-1, the CDR3 gives the full variable domain: DAGVTQSPTHLIKTRGQQVTLRCSPISGHKSVSWYQQVLGQGPQFIFQYYEKEERGRGNFPDRFSARQFPNYSSELNVNALLLGDSALYLCASSWSVGLAGASYEQFFGPGTRLTVL.

The chain links TRBV5-1 to TRBJ1-3; TRBD1 is a possible D gene (6 bases). Trimming took 3 bases from V and 2 from J, leaving 12 bases between them. The CDR3 has 15 amino acids. Germline V CDR1 and CDR2: SGHRS, YFSETQ. The CDR3 spells CASSSSGVTGNTIYF. The DNA for the CDR3 is TGCGCCAGCAGCTCTTCAGGGGTAACTGGAAACACCATATATTTT.

The chain is built from TRBV14 and TRBJ2-2; D is unresolved. Per germline, CDR1 SGHDN and CDR2 FVKESK. CDR3 length equals 14 residues. With 0 bases removed from V and 8 bases from J, the gap between germline ends came to 10 bases. CDR3 in amino acids: CASSQDLIVGELFF. CDR3 sequence (DNA): TGTGCCAGCAGCCAAGATCTGATAGTGGGGGAGCTGTTTTTT.

V gene TRBV15 combines with J gene TRBJ2-1; TRBD2 matches at 10 bases. CDR1 and CDR2 (germline): LNHNV, YYDKDF (reference sequence). This CDR3 contains 15 residues. Trimming took 5 bases from V and 5 from J; bases not matched to a gene: 6. For the CDR3, the DNA is TGTGCCACCAGCCACCTAGCGGGAGTTGACAATGAGCAGTTCTTC. Protein product: CATSHLAGVDNEQFF.

The CDR3 loop reads CASSSNTGGTGELFF. The CDR3 DNA is TGCGCCAGCAGCTCGAATACAGGGGGCACCGGGGAGCTGTTTTTT. The rearrangement joins TRBV5-1 to TRBJ2-2; 8 nucleotides agree with TRBD1. This CDR3 is built from 15 residues. Germline CDR1 SGHRS, CDR2 YFSETQ. V lost 3 bases and J lost 4; bases outside the gene matches: 5.

The rearrangement links TRBV29-1 to TRBJ1-2; maybe TRBD1 (6 bases). The germline V gene encodes CDR1 SQVTM and CDR2 ANQGSEA. Trimming removed 4 bases from V and 5 bases from J, with 11 bases in between. The CDR3 consists of 12 residues. CDR3 protein: CSVAGGGYGYTF. CDR3 nucleotide sequence: TGCAGCGTTGCGGGGGGCGGGTATGGCTACACCTTC. Full variable domain (outside the CDR3, taken from reference TRBV29-1 and TRBJ1-2): SAVISQKPSRDICQRGTSLTIQCQVDSQVTMMFWYRQQPGQSLTLIATANQGSEATYESGFVIDKFPISRPNLTFSTLTVSNMSPEDSSIYLCSVAGGGYGYTFGSGTRLTVV.

The V call is TRBV3-1 (or the pseudogene TRBV3-2), the J call TRBJ2-5; 9 bases match TRBD2. Germline V gene data show CDR1 as LGHDT and CDR2 as YNNKEL (reference sequence). The CDR3 covers 16 residues. The V segment lost 2 bases and the J segment 5 bases; nucleotides outside the gene matches: 9. The chain's CDR3 is CASSQLLAGEGETQYF. DNA for the CDR3: TGTGCCAGCAGCCAATTATTAGCGGGAGAGGGTGAGACCCAGTACTTC.

The rearrangement links TRBV7-9 to TRBJ2-5; 11 bases match TRBD2. Trimming at V came to 2 bases and at J to 0 bases, leaving 5 bases not matched to a gene. Germline CDR1 is SEHNR and CDR2 is FQNEAQ (reference sequence). The CDR3 runs to 17 residues. CDR3 sequence (DNA): TGTGCCAGCAGCTTATTGGGTAGCGGGAGGGACCAAGAGACCCAGTACTTC. Its translation: CASSLLGSGRDQETQYF.

The rearrangement joins TRBV28 to TRBJ1-6; 7 nucleotides align to TRBD1. V was pared by 5 bases and J by 10 bases, with 11 bases of the junction left unmatched. The germline V gene has CDR1 MDHEN and CDR2 SYDVKM. The CDR3 length is 15 residues. The CDR3 DNA reads as TGTGCCAGCAGTCCCCCCAAACAGGGGCGATCACCCCTCCACTTT. Translated: CASSPPKQGRSPLHF. Combining the CDR3 with reference TRBV28 and TRBJ1-6 gives the whole variable domain DVKVTQSSRYLVKRTGEKVFLECVQDMDHENMFWYRQDPGLGLRLIYFSYDVKMKEKGDIPEGYSVSREKKERFSLILESASTNQTSMYLCASSPPKQGRSPLHFGNGTRLTVT.

This chain uses TRBV2 with TRBJ2-7, with D perhaps TRBD1 (5 bases). Germline V CDR1 and CDR2: SNHLY, FYNNEI. Trimming took 9 bases from V and 2 from J, leaving 14 bases between them. The CDR3 sequence is 13 residues long. The DNA of the CDR3 is TGTGCCAGTCAGGGCGACAGAGCCTACGAGCAGTACTTC. Protein: CASQGDRAYEQYF.

The genes are TRBV12-3 or TRBV12-4 and TRBJ1-2; D uncertain. CDR3 length equals 11 residues. V dropped 6 bases and J dropped 8 bases, with 10 bases sitting between them. The CDR3 loop is CASSREEGYTF. CDR3 bases: TGTGCCAGCAGCCGCGAGGAAGGCTACACCTTC.

The chain joins TRBV5-4 to TRBJ2-7; TRBD2 might be the D (7 bases). Germline V lookup: CDR1 SGHNT, CDR2 YYREEE (reference sequence). This CDR3 comprises 14 residues. Trimming removed 3 bases from V and 3 bases from J, with 13 bases in between. The chain's CDR3 is CASSSGEGGYEQYV. The CDR3 DNA reads TGTGCCAGCAGCTCGGGGGAGGGGGGCTACGAGCAGTACGTC.

The rearrangement joins TRBV5-1 to TRBJ2-2, with 10 nucleotides matching TRBD2. Trimming removed 4 bases from V and 5 bases from J; junction bases left unmatched: 11. CDR1 is SGHRS and CDR2 is YFSETQ in the germline V gene. CDR3 length: 17 residues. CDR3: CASSTTPGLAQTGELFF. DNA for the CDR3: TGCGCCAGCAGCACTACCCCGGGACTAGCGCAGACCGGGGAGCTGTTTTTT.

In DNA, the CDR3 is TGTGCCAGCAGCTTAAGAGGGCCTGAGACCCAGTACTTC. Translation: CASSLRGPETQYF. The chain is built from TRBV7-9 and TRBJ2-5; D perhaps matches TRBD2 (5 bases). Per germline, CDR1 SEHNR and CDR2 FQNEAQ (reference sequence). V lost 2 bases, J lost 5 bases, and 9 bases lay in between. There are 13 residues in the CDR3.

The chain uses TRBV5-4 and TRBJ2-1; TRBD2 matches at 8 bases. Germline loops: CDR1 SGHNT, CDR2 YYREEE (reference sequence). This CDR3 region has 14 residues. V was clipped by 2 bases and J by 3 bases; unmatched bases: 1. Here the CDR3 reads CASSFSGSYNEQFF. DNA for the CDR3: TGTGCCAGCAGCTTCAGCGGGAGCTACAATGAGCAGTTCTTC.

This chain links TRBV24-1 with TRBJ2-3; 7 nucleotides match TRBD1. Trimming removed 6 bases from V and 2 bases from J; junction bases left unmatched: 7. The CDR3 is 15 amino acids. In germline, CDR1 is KGHDR, CDR2 SFDVKD. CDR3 DNA: TGTGCCACCAGTTTCGGGACAGCAACCACAGATACGCAGTATTTT. It encodes CATSFGTATTDTQYF.

There are a few counts of this clone. The chain combines TRBV5-4 with TRBJ2-7; D gene uncertain. CDR3 size: 14 residues. The germline gives CDR1 SGHNT, CDR2 YYREEE (reference sequence). Trimming left V 0 bases short and J 0 bases short, with 7 bases between. The chain's CDR3 is CASSLDPRSYEQYF. The CDR3 region has the DNA TGTGCCAGCAGCTTGGATCCCCGCTCCTACGAGCAGTACTTC. Full variable domain (rest looked up from reference TRBV5-4 and TRBJ2-7): ETGVTQSPTHLIKTRGQQVTLRCSSQSGHNTVSWYQQALGQGPQFIFQYYREEENGRGNFPPRFSGLQFPNYSSELNVNALELDDSALYLCASSLDPRSYEQYFGPGTRLTVT.

This chain links TRBV27 with TRBJ2-7, with 10 bases fitting TRBD2. This CDR3 has 20 residues. Losses at the gene ends were 3 bases for V and 7 bases for J; bases not matched to a gene: 24. Germline V gene sequence: CDR1 MNHEY, CDR2 SMNVEV (reference sequence). The CDR3 DNA follows: TGTGCCAGCAGTTTGAGGGGTCCCTCGTCCGGACTAGCGGTATTGAGGGAGCAGTACTTC. Protein: CASSLRGPSSGLAVLREQYF.

This chain links TRBV10-1 with TRBJ2-7; 10 bases line up with TRBD1. The CDR3 covers 15 residues. Germline V gene sequence: CDR1 WNHNN, CDR2 SYGVQD (reference sequence). V shed 10 bases, J shed 5 bases, and the junction held 14 bases outside the gene matches. The CDR3: CANRLLGQGVDEQYV. The CDR3 bases are TGCGCCAACCGACTTCTAGGACAGGGGGTAGACGAGCAGTACGTC.

The chain recombines TRBV5-5 with TRBJ2-5, with D unclear. This CDR3 is 15 amino acids long. Looked up from germline, CDR1 is SGHKS and CDR2 is YYEKEE (reference sequence). V shed 4 bases and J shed 1 base, with 14 bases lying between them. The CDR3 loop is CASSPYSDFQETQYF. The CDR3 DNA reads as TGTGCCAGCAGCCCCTACTCAGACTTCCAAGAGACCCAGTACTTC.

The chain recombines TRBV14 with TRBJ2-1; 10 bases align to TRBD2. Germline lookup yields CDR1 SGHDN and CDR2 FVKESK. V lost 4 bases and J lost 6; bases outside the gene matches: 12. There are 17 residues in the CDR3. The CDR3 nucleotides read TGTGCCAGCAGCCCTAGCTCTGCGCTAGCGGGGGCCAATGAGCAGTTCTTC. Translated: CASSPSSALAGANEQFF.

The rearrangement joins TRBV5-1 to TRBJ1-4; no clear D gene. This CDR3 has 14 residues. Germline CDR1 reads SGHRS; CDR2 reads YFSETQ. V was pared by 0 bases and J by 6 bases, with 9 bases between. The CDR3 loop reads CASSLDSRYEKLFF. The CDR3 nucleotides read TGCGCCAGCAGCTTGGATAGCCGGTATGAAAAACTGTTTTTT.

The J gene is TRBJ2-5, the V gene TRBV7-2; 8 positions match TRBD2. The germline CDR1 and CDR2 sequences are SGHTA and FQGNSA. V trimming: 5 bases; J trimming: 5 bases; junction bases outside the gene matches: 10. The CDR3 extends over 15 amino acids. The CDR3 reads CASSGPGGRRETQYF. In DNA form, the CDR3 reads TGTGCCAGCAGCGGCCCCGGCGGGAGGAGGGAGACCCAGTACTTC.

This clone appeared a single time. The chain uses TRBV5-1 and TRBJ2-2, with 14 bases fitting TRBD2. CDR1 and CDR2 (germline): SGHRS, YFSETQ. V dropped 4 bases and J dropped 1; count of bases not matched to a gene: 3. This CDR3 contains 17 residues. The CDR3 bases are TGCGCCAGCAGCCCGACTAGCGGGAGGGTGAACACCGGGGAGCTGTTTTTT. Encoded protein: CASSPTSGRVNTGELFF.

This chain joins TRBV29-1 and TRBJ2-1; the match to TRBD2 covers 11 bases. CDR3 length equals 13 residues. With 6 bases clipped from V and 7 bases from J, the junction kept 5 bases outside the gene matches. CDR1 and CDR2 from the germline V gene are SQVTM and ANQGSEA. The CDR3 loop is CSVRLAGLNEQFF. The CDR3 DNA sequence: TGCAGCGTACGACTAGCGGGGTTGAATGAGCAGTTCTTC.

This clone occurred a few times. The chain uses TRBV18 and TRBJ1-6, with 7 nucleotides matching TRBD1. V lost 6 bases, J lost 0 bases, and 2 bases stayed unmatched. CDR1 KGHSH and CDR2 LQKENI come from the germline V gene. The CDR3 covers 15 residues. The CDR3 DNA follows: TGTGCCAGCTCGCGGGACAGCTCCTATAATTCACCCCTCCACTTT. Its protein is CASSRDSSYNSPLHF.